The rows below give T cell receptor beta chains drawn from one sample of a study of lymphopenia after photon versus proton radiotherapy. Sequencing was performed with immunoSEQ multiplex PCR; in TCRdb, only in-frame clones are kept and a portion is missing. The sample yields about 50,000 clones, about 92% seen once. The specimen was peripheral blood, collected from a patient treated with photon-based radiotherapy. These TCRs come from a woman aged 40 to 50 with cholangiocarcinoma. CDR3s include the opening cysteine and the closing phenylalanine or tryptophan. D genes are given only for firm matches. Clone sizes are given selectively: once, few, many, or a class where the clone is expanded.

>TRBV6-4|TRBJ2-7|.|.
TGTGCCCCCCGACGGCTTCGCCCCTACGAGCAGTACTTC
CAPRRLRPYEQYF
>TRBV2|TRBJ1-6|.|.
TGTGCCAAAAGGGGCTCCTATAATTCACCCCTCCACTTT
CAKRGSYNSPLHF
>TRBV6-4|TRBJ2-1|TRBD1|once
TGTGCCAGCAGTGACATGACAGGGGAGAGCTCCTACAATGAGCAGTTCTTC
CASSDMTGESSYNEQFF
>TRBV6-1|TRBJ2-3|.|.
TGTGCCAGCCAGAGATGGCCCCAGTATTTT
CASQRWPQYF
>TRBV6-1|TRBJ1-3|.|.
TGTGCCAGCAGTGAAGACTTTTCCGCCAGGGGAGCGCACACCATATATTTT
CASSEDFSARGAHTIYF
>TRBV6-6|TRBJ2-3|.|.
TGTGCCAGCAGTTACAGGAGCACAGATACGCAGTATTTT
CASSYRSTDTQYF
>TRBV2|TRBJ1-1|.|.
TGTGCCAGCAGTACAGGGAACACTGAAGCTTTCTTT
CASSTGNTEAFF
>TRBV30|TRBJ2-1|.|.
TGTGCCTGGAGTGTAATAGGGCGGGGGCAGTTCTTC
CAWSVIGRGQFF
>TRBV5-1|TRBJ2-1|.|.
TGCGCCAGCAGCTTGGAATCGGTTGGTAGTAGCAATGAGCAGTTCTTC
CASSLESVGSSNEQFF
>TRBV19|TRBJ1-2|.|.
TGTGCCAGTACCCTCGGCACCGGGGGGTATGGCTACACCTTC
CASTLGTGGYGYTF
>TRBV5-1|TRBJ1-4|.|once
TGCGCCAGCAGGCCGGGGAAGGGTGAAAAACTGTTTTTT
CASRPGKGEKLFF
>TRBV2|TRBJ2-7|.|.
TGTGCCAGCAGTGAAAGGGAGACGGCCTACGAGCAGTACTTC
CASSERETAYEQYF
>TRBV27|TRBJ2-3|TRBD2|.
TGTGCCAGCAGTTTATATCGAGCGGGGGCCTCAGATACGCAGTATTTT
CASSLYRAGASDTQYF
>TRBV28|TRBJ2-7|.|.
TGTGCCAGCACCCCATATCAGGGGTCCCACGAGCAGTACTTC
CASTPYQGSHEQYF
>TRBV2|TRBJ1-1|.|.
TGTGCCAGCAGTGGGCAGGAAGACACTGAAGCTTTCTTT
CASSGQEDTEAFF
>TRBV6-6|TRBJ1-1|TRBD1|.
TGTGCCAGCAGTACGGACAGGGTAGGCGAGAACACTGAAGCTTTCTTT
CASSTDRVGENTEAFF
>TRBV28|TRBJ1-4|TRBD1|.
TGTGCCAGCAAATCCACAGGGGAAGGGGAAAAACTGTTTTTT
CASKSTGEGEKLFF
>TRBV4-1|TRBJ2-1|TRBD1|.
TGCGCCAGCAGCCAACCGACAGGGGGGACCTACAATGAGCAGTTCTTC
CASSQPTGGTYNEQFF
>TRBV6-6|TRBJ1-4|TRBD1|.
TGTGCCAGCAGGAGACACGGGACAGAGAATGAAAAACTGTTTTTT
CASRRHGTENEKLFF
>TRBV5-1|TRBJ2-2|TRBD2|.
TGCGCCACCTCCCGACTAGCTATGGGGAACACCGGGGAGCTGTTTTTT
CATSRLAMGNTGELFF